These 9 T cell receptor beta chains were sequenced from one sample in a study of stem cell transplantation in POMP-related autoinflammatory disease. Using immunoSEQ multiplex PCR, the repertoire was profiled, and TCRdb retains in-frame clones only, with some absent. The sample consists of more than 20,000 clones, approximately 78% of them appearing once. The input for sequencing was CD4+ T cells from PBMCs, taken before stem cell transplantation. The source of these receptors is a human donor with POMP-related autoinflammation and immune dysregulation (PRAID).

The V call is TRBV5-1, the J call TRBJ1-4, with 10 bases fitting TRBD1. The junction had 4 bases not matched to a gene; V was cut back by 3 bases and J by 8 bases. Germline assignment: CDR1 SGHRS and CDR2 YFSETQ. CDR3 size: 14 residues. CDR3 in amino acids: CASSYRTGGEKLFF. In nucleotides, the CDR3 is TGCGCCAGCAGCTATCGGACAGGGGGGGAAAAACTGTTTTTT.

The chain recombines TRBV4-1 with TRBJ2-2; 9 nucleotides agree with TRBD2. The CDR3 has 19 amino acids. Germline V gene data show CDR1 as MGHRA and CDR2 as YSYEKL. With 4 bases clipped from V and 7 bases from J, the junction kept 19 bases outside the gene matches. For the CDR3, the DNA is TGCGCCAGCAGCCGAACGCCCAGGACTGGCGGGGGGGGAAACGGGGAGCTGTTTTTT. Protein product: CASSRTPRTGGGGNGELFF.

In nucleotides, the CDR3 is TGCGCCAGCAGCCAAGGGGGCCGACGAGGGGGCTCCTCAGTGACCCAGTACTTC. Amino acids: CASSQGGRRGGSSVTQYF. This chain connects TRBV4-1 to TRBJ2-5; 7 bases fit TRBD1. The CDR3 sequence is 18 residues long. V lost 1 base, J lost 7 bases, and 18 bases stayed unmatched. Germline CDR1 and CDR2: MGHRA and YSYEKL.

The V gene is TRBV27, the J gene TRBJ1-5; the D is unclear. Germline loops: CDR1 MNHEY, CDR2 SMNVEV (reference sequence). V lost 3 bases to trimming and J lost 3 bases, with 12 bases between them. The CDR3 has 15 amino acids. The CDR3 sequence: CASSFVGSHNQPQHF. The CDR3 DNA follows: TGTGCCAGCAGTTTCGTCGGGTCGCACAATCAGCCCCAGCATTTT.

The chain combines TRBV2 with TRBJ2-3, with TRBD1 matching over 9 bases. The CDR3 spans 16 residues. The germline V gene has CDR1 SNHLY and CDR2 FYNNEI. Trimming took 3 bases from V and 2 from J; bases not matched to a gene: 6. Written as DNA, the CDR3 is TGTGCCAGCAGTGACTTGGACAGGGGAAACACAGATACGCAGTATTTT. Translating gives CASSDLDRGNTDTQYF.

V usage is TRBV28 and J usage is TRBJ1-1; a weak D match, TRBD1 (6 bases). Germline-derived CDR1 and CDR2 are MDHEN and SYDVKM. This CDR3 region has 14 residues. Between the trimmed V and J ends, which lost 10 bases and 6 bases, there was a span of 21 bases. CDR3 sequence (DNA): TGTGCCACCTGTCAGGGGAGAAGGATCGCTGAAGCTTTCTTT. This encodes CATCQGRRIAEAFF.

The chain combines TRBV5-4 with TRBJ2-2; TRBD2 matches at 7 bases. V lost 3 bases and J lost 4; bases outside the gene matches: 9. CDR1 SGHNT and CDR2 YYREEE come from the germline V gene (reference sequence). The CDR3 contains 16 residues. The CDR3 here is CASSWGVLARTGELFF. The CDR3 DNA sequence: TGTGCCAGCAGCTGGGGGGTACTAGCGCGCACCGGGGAGCTGTTTTTT.

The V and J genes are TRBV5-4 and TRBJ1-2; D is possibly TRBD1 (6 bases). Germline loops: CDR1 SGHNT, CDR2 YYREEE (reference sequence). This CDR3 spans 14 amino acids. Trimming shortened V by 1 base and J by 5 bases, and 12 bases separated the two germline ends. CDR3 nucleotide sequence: TGTGCCAGCAGCTTGACAGGAAGGGGGTATGGCTACACCTTC. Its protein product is CASSLTGRGYGYTF.

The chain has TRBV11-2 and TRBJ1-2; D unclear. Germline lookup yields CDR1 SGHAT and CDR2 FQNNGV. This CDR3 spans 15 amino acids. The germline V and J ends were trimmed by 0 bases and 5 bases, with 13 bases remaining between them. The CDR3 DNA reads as TGTGCCAGCAGCTTAGAGAGTCGCGACCGTTATGGCTACACCTTC. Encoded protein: CASSLESRDRYGYTF.